Below, 4 T cell receptor beta chains from the same sample are listed, as sequenced in a study of shared clonotypes between healthy human individuals. CD45RO-negative, CCR7-selected cells formed the naive CD8 fraction, which excluded terminally differentiated effector memory CD45RA+ cells. Repertoires were generated with immunoSEQ multiplex PCR, while TCRdb's copy carries only in-frame clones and drops some. This repertoire shows about 550,000 clones, just under 97% found once; its top ten account for less than 0.13%. Sequencing was done on a sample of naive CD8+ T cells sorted from blood. These receptor sequences come from a woman aged 25 to 39 in good health.

The J gene is TRBJ2-3, the V gene TRBV29-1; 7 nucleotides align to TRBD1. Per the germline V gene, CDR1 is SQVTM and CDR2 is ANQGSEA. The CDR3 consists of 14 residues. With V trimmed by 7 bases and J by 3 bases, 10 bases remained unmatched. CDR3 sequence reads: CSALAGGYTDTQYF. DNA of the CDR3: TGCAGCGCCCTGGCAGGGGGATATACAGATACGCAGTATTTT.

This chain links TRBV7-8 with TRBJ2-1; D possibly corresponds to TRBD2 (5 bases). Trimming pared 2 bases from V and 0 bases from J, leaving 17 bases between. CDR1 is SGHVS and CDR2 is FQNEAQ in the germline V gene. The CDR3 loop spans 18 amino acids. Written as DNA, the CDR3 is TGTGCCAGCAGCTTATCCTTGATAGGAGGCCGCTCCTACAATGAGCAGTTCTTC. This encodes CASSLSLIGGRSYNEQFF.

This chain joins TRBV28 and TRBJ2-1; 7 bases are shared with TRBD2. Germline trimming cut 5 bases from V and 8 bases from J; bases unmatched to any gene: 12. This CDR3 comprises 15 residues. Germline V CDR1 and CDR2: MDHEN, SYDVKM. CDR3 nucleotides: TGTGCCAGCAGTCCCCGCCTGGGCGGGAGTTATGAGCAGTTCTTC. It encodes CASSPRLGGSYEQFF.

As for this clone: The same CDR3 arises from other DNA sequences in this sample as well. The rearrangement links TRBV27 to TRBJ1-1, with TRBD1 matching 9 bases. Unmatched junction bases numbered 0, after V lost 6 bases and J lost 4 bases. CDR1 and CDR2 from the germline V gene are MNHEY and SMNVEV (reference sequence). This CDR3 contains 12 residues. CDR3 protein: CASRTGGTEAFF. The CDR3 DNA follows: TGTGCCAGCAGGACAGGGGGCACTGAAGCTTTCTTT.